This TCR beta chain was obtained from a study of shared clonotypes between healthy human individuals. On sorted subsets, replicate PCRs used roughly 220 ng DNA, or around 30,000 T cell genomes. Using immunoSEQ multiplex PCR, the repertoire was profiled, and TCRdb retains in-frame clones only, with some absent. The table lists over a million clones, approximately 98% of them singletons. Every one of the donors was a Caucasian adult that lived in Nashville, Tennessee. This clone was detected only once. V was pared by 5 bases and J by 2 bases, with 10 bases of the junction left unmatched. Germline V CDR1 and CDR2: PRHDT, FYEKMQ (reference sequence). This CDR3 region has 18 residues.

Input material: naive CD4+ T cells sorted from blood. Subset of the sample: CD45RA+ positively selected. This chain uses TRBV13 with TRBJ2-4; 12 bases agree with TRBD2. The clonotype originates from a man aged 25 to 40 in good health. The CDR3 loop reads CASSLHLAGGRTKNIQYF. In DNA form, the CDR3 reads TGTGCCAGCAGCCTCCACCTAGCGGGAGGGAGGACCAAAAACATTCAGTACTTC.